The 26 T cell receptor beta chains below all came from one sample that was sequenced in a study of blood T cell repertoires in COVID-19 (dated by TCRdb to the early 2020s). The library was built by means of the immunoSEQ multiplex PCR assay. TCRdb re-hosts the immuneACCESS table, in-frame sequences only. Its copies lack some clones; in the studies checked, an unresolved V gene accounts for under half of them, and the cause for the rest is not known. In this sample the table shows 200,000 to 250,000 clones, approximately 80% of which occur a single time. The ten largest clones represent roughly 10% of the sample. Source material: peripheral blood. The source is a man older than 75 with acute or convalescent COVID-19.

The CDR3 is CASSRGENEKLFF. CDR3 nucleotide sequence: TGTGCCAGTAGTAGGGGGGAGAATGAAAAACTGTTTTTT. V is TRBV19 and J is TRBJ1-4; the D gene is possibly TRBD1 (5 bases). This CDR3 comprises 13 residues. Germline loops: CDR1 LNHDA, CDR2 SQIVND (reference sequence). V gave up 4 bases and J gave up 5 bases, with 8 bases separating them.

This chain joins TRBV18 and TRBJ2-3; D possibly corresponds to TRBD2 (6 bases). Trimming removed 0 bases from V and 3 bases from J, with 10 bases in between. Germline CDR1 and CDR2: KGHSH and LQKENI. This CDR3 contains 15 residues. The CDR3 bases are TGTGCCAGCTCACCACCGGCGGGGAGGACAGATACGCAGTATTTT. Translation gives CASSPPAGRTDTQYF.

The chain has TRBV12-3 or TRBV12-4 and TRBJ2-7; 7 bases line up with TRBD2. J was trimmed by 2 bases and V by 5 bases; bases with no gene match: 0. The CDR3 totals 12 residues. The CDR3 DNA is TGTGCCAGCAGTCGGGGGGCCTACGAGCAGTACTTC. Amino acid sequence: CASSRGAYEQYF.

This sequence joins TRBV5-1 and TRBJ2-1, with TRBD2 as a possible D gene (5 bases). This CDR3 has 13 amino acids. Per germline, CDR1 SGHRS and CDR2 YFSETQ. The V end was cut by 5 bases, the J end by 4 bases, with 10 bases between. In DNA, the CDR3 is TGCGCCAGCAGTAGCGACCCATACAATGAGCAGTTCTTC. Translated, it gives CASSSDPYNEQFF.

The chain links TRBV10-2 to TRBJ2-3, with 9 bases aligning to TRBD2. CDR1 and CDR2 (germline): WSHSY, SAAADI. J was trimmed by 3 bases and V by 6 bases; bases with no gene match: 7. The CDR3 is 15 amino acids. The CDR3 protein is CASRLAGPGTDTQYF. DNA for the CDR3: TGCGCCAGCAGACTAGCGGGCCCCGGGACAGATACGCAGTATTTT.

The chain is built from TRBV28 and TRBJ1-1; 8 nucleotides match TRBD1. This CDR3 comprises 15 residues. The V gene end was trimmed by 5 bases and the J gene end by 5 bases; junction bases not matched to a gene: 10. Germline V gene data show CDR1 as MDHEN and CDR2 as SYDVKM. CDR3 sequence: CASSTFRGPRTEAFF. The CDR3 nucleotides are TGTGCCAGCAGTACCTTCAGGGGGCCAAGGACTGAAGCTTTCTTT.

V is TRBV6-1 and J is TRBJ1-5, with 7 bases that match TRBD1. Germline V gene lookup returns CDR1 MNHNS and CDR2 SASEGT. The CDR3 consists of 17 residues. Germline trimming cut 3 bases from V and 4 bases from J; bases unmatched to any gene: 12. The CDR3 sequence is CASSDTDRVNPNQPQHF. The CDR3 region has the DNA TGTGCCAGCAGTGACACCGACAGGGTAAACCCTAATCAGCCCCAGCATTTT.

CDR3 sequence: CASLRRGFANTEAFF. The CDR3 DNA follows: TGTGCCAGTTTGAGGCGGGGTTTTGCGAACACTGAAGCTTTCTTT. The chain couples TRBV19 to TRBJ1-1; D ambiguous. The V end lost 8 bases, the J end lost 1 base, and 17 bases lay between the germline ends. The V gene's germline CDR1 is LNHDA and CDR2 SQIVND (reference sequence). This CDR3 spans 15 amino acids. Looking up the rest from reference TRBV19 and TRBJ1-1 gives the full variable domain: DGGITQSPKYLFRKEGQNVTLSCEQNLNHDAMYWYRQDPGQGLRLIYYSQIVNDFQKGDIAEGYSVSREKKESFPLTVTSAQKNPTAFYLCASLRRGFANTEAFFGQGTRLTVV.

V and J are TRBV5-6 and TRBJ1-5; a possible D gene is TRBD1 (5 bases). Germline lookup yields CDR1 SGHDT and CDR2 YYEEEE. The CDR3 sequence is 14 residues long. V was cut by 0 bases and J by 1 base, with 5 bases left in between. The CDR3 DNA reads as TGTGCCAGCAGCTTGGGACAGAGCAATCAGCCCCAGCATTTT. Its translation is CASSLGQSNQPQHF.

This chain uses TRBV7-3 with TRBJ1-6, with a weak D call TRBD1 (5 bases). The CDR3 runs to 15 residues. CDR1 is SGHTA and CDR2 is FQGTGA in the germline V gene. V gave up 2 bases and J gave up 8 bases, with 13 bases separating them. The CDR3 here is CASSLGWGEDSPLHF. The DNA of the CDR3 is TGTGCCAGCAGCTTAGGTTGGGGCGAAGATTCACCCCTCCACTTT.

This sequence joins TRBV9 and TRBJ2-7, with TRBD2 matching over 7 bases. CDR1 SGDLS and CDR2 YYNGEE come from the germline V gene. Trimming cost V 3 bases and J 0 bases; bases outside gene matches: 6. The CDR3 length is 15 residues. The CDR3 DNA is TGTGCCAGCAGCGCACTAGCGTCAAGCTCCTACGAGCAGTACTTC. Amino acid sequence: CASSALASSSYEQYF.

V usage is TRBV28 and J usage is TRBJ1-5; 7 nucleotides agree with TRBD1. Germline V lookup: CDR1 MDHEN, CDR2 SYDVKM. The V gene end was trimmed by 4 bases and the J gene end by 0 bases; junction bases not matched to a gene: 6. This CDR3 is 16 amino acids long. CDR3 in DNA: TGTGCCAGCAGTTCCCCGGGACAGTTTAGCAATCAGCCCCAGCATTTT. It codes for CASSSPGQFSNQPQHF.

The chain uses TRBV28 and TRBJ1-3; D is unresolved. From germline, CDR1 is MDHEN and CDR2 SYDVKM. The CDR3 extends over 14 amino acids. Trimming removed 8 bases from V and 4 bases from J, with 15 bases in between. The CDR3 DNA sequence: TGTGCCAGCGGAGGGCCCTTGGGAGGAAACACCATATATTTT. It translates to CASGGPLGGNTIYF.

Only one count was recorded for this clone. V gene TRBV24-1 combines with J gene TRBJ1-2, with D perhaps TRBD1 (5 bases). This CDR3 is 15 amino acids long. The V gene lost 5 bases and the J gene lost 2 bases, with 14 bases spanning the gap. From germline, CDR1 is KGHDR and CDR2 SFDVKD. CDR3 region: CATSGAAGDNYGYTF. The DNA for the CDR3 is TGTGCCACCAGTGGAGCGGCGGGGGACAACTATGGCTACACCTTC.

This chain links TRBV5-1 with TRBJ2-3, with no clear D. Germline CDR1 reads SGHRS; CDR2 reads YFSETQ. The CDR3 runs 14 residues. V dropped 4 bases and J dropped 4 bases, with 13 bases sitting between them. The CDR3 DNA reads as TGCGCCAGCAGCGGCTCGAATATGGCAGATACGCAGTATTTT. Protein product: CASSGSNMADTQYF.

The chain couples TRBV7-9 to TRBJ1-2; D ambiguous. Trimming pared 1 base from V and 0 bases from J, leaving 6 bases between. The CDR3 is 14 residues long. Germline lookup yields CDR1 SEHNR and CDR2 FQNEAQ (reference sequence). In DNA form, the CDR3 reads TGTGCCAGCAGCTTAGGAGAAGCTAACTATGGCTACACCTTC. Protein sequence: CASSLGEANYGYTF.

The count of this clone is one. This sequence joins TRBV19 and TRBJ1-1, with D maybe TRBD1 (5 bases). CDR1 LNHDA and CDR2 SQIVND come from the germline V gene (reference sequence). This CDR3 comprises 14 residues. Trimming pared 3 bases from V and 1 base from J, leaving 9 bases between. This chain's CDR3 is CASSIFGQNTEAFF. In DNA form, the CDR3 reads TGTGCCAGTAGTATTTTTGGACAGAACACTGAAGCTTTCTTT.

This chain joins TRBV5-1 and TRBJ1-6, with 9 bases identical to TRBD1. Germline V gene sequence: CDR1 SGHRS, CDR2 YFSETQ. With 0 bases clipped from V and 6 bases from J, the junction kept 1 base outside the gene matches. CDR3 length: 15 amino acids. The CDR3 DNA follows: TGCGCCAGCAGCTTGGGACAGGGGGTTAATTCACCCCTCCACTTT. Its translation is CASSLGQGVNSPLHF. Looking up the rest from reference TRBV5-1 and TRBJ1-6 gives the full variable domain: KAGVTQTPRYLIKTRGQQVTLSCSPISGHRSVSWYQQTPGQGLQFLFEYFSETQRNKGNFPGRFSGRQFSNSRSEMNVSTLELGDSALYLCASSLGQGVNSPLHFGNGTRLTVT.

J is TRBJ2-7 and V is TRBV6-5; 8 nucleotides match TRBD1. CDR3 length: 15 amino acids. The V and J ends lost 6 bases and 6 bases, in that order; junction bases with no gene match: 13. Germline CDR1 and CDR2: MNHEY and SVGAGI. As DNA, the CDR3 is TGTGCCAGCAGCCGATCCGGGACAGGACCCTTCGAGCAGTACTTC. Its protein is CASSRSGTGPFEQYF.

The chain couples TRBV12-3 or TRBV12-4 to TRBJ1-5; 7 bases agree with TRBD1. This CDR3 spans 13 amino acids. Trimming at V came to 3 bases and at J to 7 bases, leaving 3 bases not matched to a gene. In DNA form, the CDR3 reads TGTGCCAGCAGTTTCCGGGACAGACAGCCCCAGCATTTT. Protein: CASSFRDRQPQHF.

This sequence joins TRBV24-1 and TRBJ1-4; TRBD1 might be the D (5 bases). Germline V gene sequence: CDR1 KGHDR, CDR2 SFDVKD. V lost 4 bases and J lost 1, with 12 bases in between. The CDR3 loop spans 16 amino acids. Here the CDR3 reads CATSEGGVGTNEKLFF. The CDR3 DNA is TGTGCCACCAGTGAGGGAGGGGTAGGAACTAATGAAAAACTGTTTTTT.

This clone was detected only once. Other DNA sequences in the same sample also yield this CDR3. The chain couples TRBV27 to TRBJ1-1, with 7 nucleotides matching TRBD1. Germline V lookup: CDR1 MNHEY, CDR2 SMNVEV (reference sequence). Germline trimming cut 2 bases from V and 0 bases from J; bases unmatched to any gene: 0. This CDR3 has 14 amino acids. The CDR3, as DNA: TGTGCCAGCAGTTTAGACAGGGTGAACACTGAAGCTTTCTTT. This sequence encodes CASSLDRVNTEAFF.

The rearrangement links TRBV27 to TRBJ1-6, with 9 bases lining up with TRBD1. The CDR3 is made up of 16 amino acids. Germline CDR1 reads MNHEY; CDR2 reads SMNVEV (reference sequence). J gave up 7 bases and V 5 bases, and 9 bases lay outside the gene matches. As DNA, the CDR3 is TGTGCCAGCAGTGATCCGGGACAGGGAACCAATTCACCCCTCCACTTT. It translates to CASSDPGQGTNSPLHF.

The chain recombines TRBV18 with TRBJ2-5; D gene uncertain. The V and J ends lost 0 bases and 7 bases respectively, with 21 bases between them. Per germline, CDR1 KGHSH and CDR2 LQKENI. The CDR3 runs to 17 residues. The CDR3 DNA follows: TGTGCCAGCTCACCACCTAGCCGAGCCTCTGTGAGTGTGACCCAGTACTTC. Translation gives CASSPPSRASVSVTQYF.

The gene calls are TRBV6-6 and TRBJ2-1, with D possibly matching TRBD1 (7 bases). Germline CDR1 MNHNY, CDR2 SVGAGI (reference sequence). The CDR3 has 14 amino acids. The germline V and J ends were trimmed by 7 bases and 0 bases, with 10 bases remaining between them. DNA of the CDR3: TGTGCCAGCACCAGGGGGGCCTCCTACAATGAGCAGTTCTTC. Its protein product is CASTRGASYNEQFF.

V and J are TRBV2 and TRBJ1-6; D gene ambiguous. The CDR3 runs to 15 residues. Germline CDR1 and CDR2: SNHLY and FYNNEI. Trimming took off 0 bases at V and 7 bases at J, with 10 bases between the two ends. The CDR3 DNA reads TGTGCCAGCAGTGAAGCGCGGCCTTACAATTCACCCCTCCACTTT. Protein sequence: CASSEARPYNSPLHF.